The sequence of this T cell receptor beta chain was determined in a study of beta chain features in type 1 diabetes (dated by TCRdb to between 2017 and 2018). Describing the broader study: No differences in mean age, gender distribution, total cell number or subset yield were found between patients and healthy donors. Across all samples, some 100,000,000 sorted cells were examined, and cell number per subset correlated strongly with RNA yield. The study compared the TCRB repertoires of sorted circulating CD4+ T cell subsets in recently diagnosed type 1 diabetes patients with those in matched healthy donors. Regulatory and stem cell-like memory subsets were obtained from only 8 patients and roughly 8 healthy donors, while naive and central memory subsets were obtained from all 30 or so donors. Results the study describes overall, beyond this receptor: Because small numbers of individuals were included in the HLA sub-analyses, any influence of HLA type on TCRB rearrangement was left unresolved. The naive, central memory and regulatory TCRB repertoires appeared to resemble one another more closely among patients than among healthy donors. PCR may preferentially amplify shorter templates, but because patient and control samples were amplified and corrected together, any resulting skew would affect both groups equally. Sequencing cDNA rather than genomic DNA could over-represent highly expressing activated cells, although activation and CD3 levels did not differ between groups. At VDJ recombination sites, type 1 diabetes patients had fewer insertions and more deleted nucleotides, which implies abnormalities in thymic rearrangement. In all four CD4+ subsets, TCRB CDR3 length was moderately but significantly shorter in type 1 diabetes patients.

The High Capacity cDNA Reverse Transcription Kit was used to reverse transcribe all of the isolated RNA, meaning that expressed TCRB transcripts were what got sequenced. Naive, central memory and regulatory T cell samples underwent deep immunoSEQ sequencing, averaging about 3.57 million total reads per sample. Sorted cells were lysed in RLT buffer and RNA was extracted with DNase-treated RNeasy Micro or Mini kits, depending on cell number. To prevent cross-contamination, each cell subset was processed individually, whereas patient and healthy donor samples were processed jointly. Using the immunoSEQ multiplex PCR, TCRB sequences were amplified from cDNA into 87-bp fragments spanning the CDR3 region. The amplicons were sequenced using the Illumina HiSeq platform. As for the original processing: PCR bias was computationally corrected using synthetic template baselines, reads within Hamming distance 2 were collapsed, and singletons that could not be merged were discarded. By aligning reads against IMGT, V, D and J genes, CDR3 length, and insertions or deletions at six rearrangement sites were assigned. Clonotype counts were normalized to sorted cell number within each subset before computing true diversity and Gini coefficients with the tcR R package. Repertoire sharing was quantified using the overlap coefficient calculated on TCRB nucleotide sequences. As a proxy for the pre-selection repertoire, out-of-frame TCRB sequences from naive cells were analyzed. Drawn from immuneACCESS, this table holds only the in-frame rearrangements with V and J called that TCRdb kept. Clones are partly lost; checked studies trace under half to an unresolved V gene and leave the rest unexplained. V and J calls and clone size are as listed in that table; D and trimming were resolved from the DNA. This sample holds approximately 730,000 clones; under 15% were observed only once. The top ten hold around 0.022% of the sample.

Each donor gave one peripheral blood draw, about 110 mL on average, collected into heparinised tubes. A BD FACSAria II and a panel including CD45RO, CCR7, CD25, CD127, CD95 and CD27 were used to sort naive, central memory, regulatory and stem cell-like memory CD4+ T cells. A purity above 95% was achieved for all sorted populations. PBMCs were separated immediately by Lymphoprep density gradient centrifugation and were stained directly, without being cultured. To minimize batch effects, samples were stained and sorted in pairs, one healthy donor with one patient per experiment. Turning to this clone: Its specific antigen is unknown. Base qualities are not recorded, but no much larger clone differs from it by a single base.

The receptor comes from a man aged 18 to 35 with type 1 diabetes. Sequencing input: naive CD4+ T cells from blood. Reading the label with the study, this specimen's cell subset or site is: true naive CD4+ T cells.

At the DNA level, the sequence is TGTGCCAGCAGCTTAGCCGGGACGGACACTGAAGCTTTCTTT. This translates into CASSLAGTDTEAFF. In this chain, TRBV7-6 is recombined with TRBJ1-1; D gene: possibly TRBD1, on 5 matching bases. The CDR3, from cysteine to phenylalanine, totals 14 residues. CDR3 DNA is the only sequence kept; it has 42 bases, read in frame from the first base. The V end loses 0 bases and the J end loses 3 bases, and a stretch of 8 bases separates them. The CDR1 and CDR2 encoded by the germline V gene are SGHVS and FNYEAQ.